The present TCR beta chain was sequenced within a study of identical twins. Points from the study as a whole: Cross-sectional statistical analysis was relied on for the conclusions, without the same donors being followed.

Worth noting for this clonotype: Its antigen is not known.

MiXCR was run by TCRdb on the 5' RACE reads, yielding one entry per CDR3 protein. The table records some 330,000 distinct CDR3 sequences, approximately 8.7% of them present only once. The TCR comes from a woman aged 50 to 65 in good health. Material: naive T cells sorted from blood.

Here the CDR3 reads CASSPAGGELFF. The CDR3 nucleotides read TGTGCCAGCAGTCCAGCGGGAGGGGAGCTGTTTTTT. The chain joins TRBV7-7 to TRBJ2-2; TRBD2 aligns across 7 bases. The ends lost 6 bases at V and 8 bases at J; junction bases unmatched: 3. From germline, CDR1 is SSHAT and CDR2 FNYEAQ (reference sequence). CDR3 length: 12 amino acids.